One sample yielded the 28 T cell receptor beta chains listed below, sequenced in a study of cytomegalovirus exposure and HLA in healthy donors. Use of 60 Vbeta and 13 Jbeta primers characterized the PCR. Sequencing used immunoSEQ multiplex PCR; TCRdb keeps in-frame clones, though not all of them. The repertoire has about 110,000 clones, 70% to 85% of them found once; the top ten carry about 3.1%. Sequenced input: PBMCs. All receptors come from a woman between 40 and 55 years old in good health and CMV-seronegative.

The rearrangement uses TRBV30 and TRBJ1-2; perhaps TRBD1 as D (5 bases). V dropped 3 bases and J dropped 8 bases, with 22 bases sitting between them. CDR1 and CDR2 (germline): GTSNPN, SVGIG (reference sequence). The CDR3 is 15 amino acids. In DNA form, the CDR3 reads TGTGCCTGGAGCCCCCTTGGGGGGTCTTTCCCGGGCTACACCTTC. Amino acid sequence: CAWSPLGGSFPGYTF. The whole variable domain, remainder taken from reference TRBV30 and TRBJ1-2, is SQTIHQWPATLVQPVGSPLSLECTVEGTSNPNLYWYRQAAGRGLQLLFYSVGIGQISSEVPQNLSASRPQDRQFILSSKKLLLSDSGFYLCAWSPLGGSFPGYTFGSGTRLTVV.

The V gene is TRBV5-1, the J gene TRBJ2-2; 7 bases are shared with TRBD2. CDR1 is SGHRS, CDR2 YFSETQ, per germline. Trimming took 0 bases from V and 1 from J; bases not matched to a gene: 3. The CDR3 loop spans 16 amino acids. CDR3 region: CASSLAGGENTGELFF. The CDR3 coding sequence is TGCGCCAGCAGCTTGGCGGGGGGAGAGAACACCGGGGAGCTGTTTTTT.

This chain uses TRBV19 with TRBJ1-5; TRBD1 matches 7 bases. The germline V gene encodes CDR1 LNHDA and CDR2 SQIVND (reference sequence). The CDR3 sequence is 15 residues long. V gave up 4 bases and J gave up 7 bases; unmatched junction bases: 10. CDR3 nucleotide sequence: TGTGCCAGTAGTACCCTGACAGGGCTAGGGCAGCCCCAGCATTTT. Its protein is CASSTLTGLGQPQHF. The whole variable domain, remainder taken from reference TRBV19 and TRBJ1-5, is DGGITQSPKYLFRKEGQNVTLSCEQNLNHDAMYWYRQDPGQGLRLIYYSQIVNDFQKGDIAEGYSVSREKKESFPLTVTSAQKNPTAFYLCASSTLTGLGQPQHFGDGTRLSIL.

The chain employs TRBV28 and TRBJ1-1; TRBD1 matches 8 bases. CDR3 length equals 14 residues. Germline V gene data show CDR1 as MDHEN and CDR2 as SYDVKM. Trimming removed 4 bases from V and 3 bases from J; junction bases left unmatched: 4. The CDR3 DNA sequence: TGTGCCAGCAGTTGGACAGGGTCGGACACTGAAGCTTTCTTT. It specifies CASSWTGSDTEAFF.

This sequence joins TRBV20-1 and TRBJ1-4, with D possibly TRBD1 on 5 matching bases. Germline V gene sequence: CDR1 DFQATT, CDR2 SNEGSKA (reference sequence). Trimming took 0 bases from V and 14 from J, leaving 10 bases between them. The CDR3 sequence is 11 residues long. The CDR3 region has the DNA TGCAGTGCTAGAGATATGGGGCCTCTGTTTTTT. It yields the protein CSARDMGPLFF.

The CDR3 sequence: CAWSGPSGEKLFF. For the CDR3, the DNA is TGTGCCTGGAGCGGACCTTCAGGGGAAAAACTGTTTTTT. The chain has TRBV30 and TRBJ1-4, with D perhaps TRBD1 (5 bases). V was trimmed by 3 bases and J by 8 bases, leaving 13 bases between them. Germline loops: CDR1 GTSNPN, CDR2 SVGIG (reference sequence). The CDR3 is made up of 13 amino acids.

The chain employs TRBV25-1 and TRBJ2-2; TRBD1 agrees at 9 bases. CDR3 size: 14 residues. Germline CDR1 and CDR2: MGHDK and SYGVNS. V was pared by 4 bases and J by 7 bases, with 4 bases of the junction left unmatched. The CDR3 sequence is CASSGQGEGGELFF. The CDR3 bases are TGTGCCAGCAGTGGACAGGGGGAGGGCGGGGAGCTGTTTTTT.

The chain recombines TRBV29-1 with TRBJ2-1; TRBD1 matches at 8 bases. V trimming: 6 bases; J trimming: 9 bases; junction bases outside the gene matches: 10. The CDR3 spans 13 residues. Germline-derived CDR1 and CDR2 are SQVTM and ANQGSEA. CDR3 amino acids: CSVTTSGGLEQFF. The CDR3 DNA is TGCAGCGTGACTACCTCAGGGGGCCTTGAGCAGTTCTTC.

The CDR3 region is CASSLATTRQQYF. The CDR3, as DNA: TGTGCCAGCAGCTTGGCCACGACAAGGCAGCAGTACTTC. The chain carries TRBV5-6 and TRBJ2-7; D remains unclear. This CDR3 spans 13 amino acids. Per the germline V gene, CDR1 is SGHDT and CDR2 is YYEEEE. Trimming stripped 0 bases from V and 8 bases from J, with 12 bases between.

The J gene is TRBJ1-1, the V gene TRBV6-6; weak D call: TRBD1 (5 bases). V lost 0 bases and J lost 5, with 10 bases in between. Germline V gene sequence: CDR1 MNHNY, CDR2 SVGAGI (reference sequence). The CDR3 loop spans 14 amino acids. The CDR3: CASSYSSGGTEAFF. The DNA for the CDR3 is TGTGCCAGCAGTTACTCATCCGGGGGAACTGAAGCTTTCTTT.

The chain carries TRBV7-2 and TRBJ2-7; 10 bases map to TRBD2. The CDR3 extends over 15 amino acids. After removal of 5 bases from V and 4 bases from J, the junction contained 8 bases not matched to a gene. Germline V gene data show CDR1 as SGHTA and CDR2 as FQGNSA. The CDR3 DNA is TGTGCCAGCAGCGCCCTAGCGGGAGAGCAGTACGAGCAGTACTTC. This translates into CASSALAGEQYEQYF.

CDR3 bases: TGTGCCAGCAGCCCCGCGGCAGGGTCGAACACCGGGGAGCTGTTTTTT. It yields the protein CASSPAAGSNTGELFF. The rearrangement joins TRBV5-4 to TRBJ2-2, with TRBD1 as a possible D gene (5 bases). V was pared by 4 bases and J by 0 bases, with 13 bases between. This CDR3 has 16 amino acids. Germline assignment: CDR1 SGHNT and CDR2 YYREEE (reference sequence).

The chain couples TRBV10-3 to TRBJ2-7; TRBD1 matches 8 bases. V shed 0 bases, J shed 3 bases, and the junction held 7 bases outside the gene matches. Germline CDR1 reads ENHRY; CDR2 reads SYGVKD. The CDR3 totals 16 residues. CDR3 sequence (DNA): TGTGCCATCAGTGAGTCCGGAAACAGGGGGAGCTACGAGCAGTACTTC. It is translated as CAISESGNRGSYEQYF.

This clone was detected only once. V is TRBV10-1 and J is TRBJ2-2; tentatively, D is TRBD2 (5 bases). From germline, CDR1 is WNHNN and CDR2 SYGVQD (reference sequence). V was pared by 0 bases and J by 5 bases, with 10 bases between. CDR3 length equals 15 residues. CDR3 nucleotides: TGCGCCAGCAGTGAGTCTGAGGGCGGGACCGGGGAGCTGTTTTTT. This encodes CASSESEGGTGELFF.

The chain couples TRBV2 to TRBJ1-2, with 9 bases matching TRBD1. The CDR3 is 15 residues long. J gave up 7 bases and V 1 base, and 7 bases lay outside the gene matches. Germline values: CDR1 SNHLY, CDR2 FYNNEI. For the CDR3, the DNA is TGTGCCAGCAGTGAAGGATGGGGGACAGGGTCTGGCTACACCTTC. Protein product: CASSEGWGTGSGYTF.

The rearrangement joins TRBV28 to TRBJ2-1, with a weak D call TRBD2 (7 bases). CDR3 size: 13 residues. Germline values: CDR1 MDHEN, CDR2 SYDVKM. Between the trimmed V and J ends, which lost 3 bases and 8 bases, there was a span of 11 bases. CDR3 in DNA: TGTGCCAGCAGTTTGAGGGGGGGCGATGAGCAGTTCTTC. Protein sequence: CASSLRGGDEQFF.

V and J are TRBV10-2 and TRBJ1-6; tentative D call: TRBD1 (6 bases). Germline CDR1 reads WSHSY; CDR2 reads SAAADI. There are 16 residues in the CDR3. The V end was cut by 3 bases, the J end by 10 bases, with 19 bases between. The CDR3 protein is CASSEKGRGPESPLHF. DNA for the CDR3: TGCGCCAGCAGTGAAAAGGGCAGGGGACCTGAGTCACCCCTCCACTTT.

The rearrangement joins TRBV11-2 to TRBJ2-7; 10 bases fit TRBD2. The CDR3 loop spans 12 amino acids. The V and J ends lost 10 bases and 6 bases, in that order; junction bases with no gene match: 6. Per germline, CDR1 SGHAT and CDR2 FQNNGV. The DNA of the CDR3 is TGTGCCACTTCAGCGGGAGGGTTCGAGCAGTACTTC. Protein product: CATSAGGFEQYF.

The chain recombines TRBV4-3 with TRBJ1-1; no clear D. CDR1 is LGHNA, CDR2 YSLEER, per germline. The CDR3 spans 13 residues. V was cut by 0 bases and J by 3 bases, with 5 bases left in between. The CDR3 nucleotides are TGCGCCAGCAGCCAAGAGGGAGACACTGAAGCTTTCTTT. Amino acids: CASSQEGDTEAFF.

This sequence joins TRBV7-6 and TRBJ2-5, with TRBD2 matching 14 bases. Judging by the DNA end, TRBJ2-7 fits better; the J call may be wrong. Germline V gene lookup returns CDR1 SGHVS and CDR2 FNYEAQ. The CDR3 spans 14 residues. The CDR3: CASSPGTSGGEQYF. The CDR3 DNA reads as TGTGCCAGCAGCCCCGGGACTAGCGGGGGCGAGCAGTACTTC.

The genes are TRBV5-6 and TRBJ1-1; 7 bases map to TRBD1. V was clipped by 5 bases and J by 2 bases; unmatched bases: 6. The CDR3 loop spans 14 amino acids. Per germline, CDR1 SGHDT and CDR2 YYEEEE. CDR3 in DNA: TGTGCCAGCAGGGGGGACAGTTCAAACACTGAAGCTTTCTTT. Amino acid sequence: CASRGDSSNTEAFF.

V and J are TRBV7-9 and TRBJ2-3; D not resolved. The CDR3 runs 16 residues. Germline CDR1 and CDR2: SEHNR and FQNEAQ (reference sequence). Trimming cost V 5 bases and J 0 bases, with 15 bases left between them. This chain's CDR3 is CASSQILYLSTDTQYF. The CDR3 nucleotides are TGTGCCAGCAGCCAAATCCTCTATCTCAGCACAGATACGCAGTATTTT.

The rearrangement links TRBV6-5 to TRBJ2-5, with D possibly being TRBD1 (5 bases). The CDR3 consists of 15 residues. V was trimmed by 0 bases and J by 2 bases, leaving 10 bases between them. Germline V lookup: CDR1 MNHEY, CDR2 SVGAGI. CDR3 sequence reads: CASSYSGNRQETQYF. The CDR3 region has the DNA TGTGCCAGCAGTTACTCAGGAAACAGGCAAGAGACCCAGTACTTC.

This CDR3 is CASILGLAGGTGELFF. CDR3 in DNA: TGTGCCAGCATCCTCGGACTAGCGGGAGGCACCGGGGAGCTGTTTTTT. The V gene is TRBV7-2, the J gene TRBJ2-2; 14 nucleotides agree with TRBD2. This CDR3 spans 16 amino acids. V dropped 7 bases and J dropped 4; count of bases not matched to a gene: 5. Germline V CDR1 and CDR2: SGHTA, FQGNSA.

The J gene is TRBJ1-3, the V gene TRBV4-3; 7 positions match TRBD1. J gave up 7 bases and V 5 bases, and 8 bases lay outside the gene matches. Germline CDR1 reads LGHNA; CDR2 reads YSLEER. The CDR3 has 14 residues. The chain's CDR3 is CASSSRQGRNTIYF. The DNA of the CDR3 is TGCGCCAGCAGCTCCCGACAGGGTCGTAACACCATATATTTT.

The chain joins TRBV28 to TRBJ2-4; 7 bases align to TRBD1. The CDR3 extends over 15 amino acids. Germline V gene sequence: CDR1 MDHEN, CDR2 SYDVKM. The V and J ends lost 4 bases and 6 bases, in that order; junction bases with no gene match: 9. CDR3 in DNA: TGTGCCAGCAGTTATACAGGGGTCAAGGGAAACATTCAGTACTTC. It yields the protein CASSYTGVKGNIQYF. Using reference TRBV28 and TRBJ2-4 for the parts outside the CDR3, the full variable domain is DVKVTQSSRYLVKRTGEKVFLECVQDMDHENMFWYRQDPGLGLRLIYFSYDVKMKEKGDIPEGYSVSREKKERFSLILESASTNQTSMYLCASSYTGVKGNIQYFGAGTRLSVL.

This rearrangement joins TRBV30 to TRBJ2-1; possible D gene TRBD2, 6 bases. In germline, CDR1 is GTSNPN, CDR2 SVGIG (reference sequence). The CDR3 is 12 amino acids. V was cut by 4 bases and J by 9 bases, with 13 bases left in between. The CDR3 is CAWTPRGTEQFF. CDR3 sequence (DNA): TGTGCCTGGACCCCACGGGGGACTGAGCAGTTCTTC.

The chain is built from TRBV28 and TRBJ1-6, with TRBD1 as a possible D gene (5 bases). Trimming removed 10 bases at V and 2 bases at J, with 18 bases between. Per the germline V gene, CDR1 is MDHEN and CDR2 is SYDVKM. The CDR3 is 16 residues long. CDR3 DNA: TGTGCCACCGCCGACGGGGGGGAAACCTATAATTCACCCCTCCACTTT. Protein: CATADGGETYNSPLHF.